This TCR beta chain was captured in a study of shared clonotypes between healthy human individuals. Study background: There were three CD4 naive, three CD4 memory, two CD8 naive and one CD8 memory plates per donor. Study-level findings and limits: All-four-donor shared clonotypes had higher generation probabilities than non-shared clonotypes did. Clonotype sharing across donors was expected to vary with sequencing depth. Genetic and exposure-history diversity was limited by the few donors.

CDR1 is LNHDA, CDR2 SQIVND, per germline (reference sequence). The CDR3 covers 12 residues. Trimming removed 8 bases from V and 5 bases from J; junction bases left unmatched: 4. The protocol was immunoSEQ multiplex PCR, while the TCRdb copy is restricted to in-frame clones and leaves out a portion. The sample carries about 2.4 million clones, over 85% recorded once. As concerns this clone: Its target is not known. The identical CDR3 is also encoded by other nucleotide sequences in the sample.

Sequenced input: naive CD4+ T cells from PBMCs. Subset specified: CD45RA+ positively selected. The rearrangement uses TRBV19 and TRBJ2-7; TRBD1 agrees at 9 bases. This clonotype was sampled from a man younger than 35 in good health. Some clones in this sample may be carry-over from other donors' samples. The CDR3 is CASSGQGDEQYF. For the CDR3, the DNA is TGTGCCAGTTCGGGACAGGGAGACGAGCAGTACTTC.